Detailed here is one T cell receptor (beta chain). What it binds is not known. The trim removed 3 bases at V and 7 bases at J, leaving 4 bases unmatched. This CDR3 comprises 14 residues. Germline CDR1 SGHNT, CDR2 YYREEE (reference sequence). This entry is derived from a study of shared clonotypes between healthy human individuals. Clones were sequenced by immunoSEQ multiplex PCR, and TCRdb holds only the in-frame ones, with some missing. The sample carries about 2.1 million clones, 90% to 95% recorded once. It was CD45RO-negative cells, positively selected for CCR7, that made up naive CD8 cells, with terminally differentiated effector memory CD45RA+ cells excluded. The healthy adult donors were HIV-negative and reported no recent acute infections or vaccinations. Overall study findings and caveats: Represented diversity, genetic and exposure-history alike, was limited by few donors.

This clonotype was obtained from a young man in good health. Some clones in this sample may be carry-over from other donors' samples. Sequencing was performed on naive CD8+ T cells from PBMCs. The J gene is TRBJ1-4, the V gene TRBV5-4; 9 bases line up with TRBD1. The CDR3 reads CASSSGTGIEKLFF. As DNA, the CDR3 is TGTGCCAGCAGCTCTGGGACAGGGATTGAAAAACTGTTTTTT.